This TCR beta chain was retrieved from a study of cytomegalovirus exposure and HLA in healthy donors. The CDR3 consists of 13 residues. V lost 2 bases and J lost 5; bases outside the gene matches: 4. Germline CDR1 is SGHDT and CDR2 is YYEEEE. This PCR relied on a set of 60 Vbeta primers and 13 Jbeta primers. Only in-frame clones appear in the TCRdb table, and some are missing; sequencing was by immunoSEQ multiplex PCR. The sample yields 35,000 to 50,000 clones, roughly half seen once. The chain employs TRBV5-6 and TRBJ2-7, with 7 bases fitting TRBD1. This receptor was identified in a man aged 55 to 69 in good health and CMV-seronegative. Sequenced: PBMCs. CDR3 sequence (DNA): TGTGCCAGCAGCTTCGACAGGGACGACGAGCAGTACTTC. This codes for CASSFDRDDEQYF. The full variable domain, with the rest looked up from reference TRBV5-6 and TRBJ2-7, is DAGVTQSPTHLIKTRGQQVTLRCSPKSGHDTVSWYQQALGQGPQFIFQYYEEEERQRGNFPDRFSGHQFPNYSSELNVNALLLGDSALYLCASSFDRDDEQYFGPGTRLTVT.